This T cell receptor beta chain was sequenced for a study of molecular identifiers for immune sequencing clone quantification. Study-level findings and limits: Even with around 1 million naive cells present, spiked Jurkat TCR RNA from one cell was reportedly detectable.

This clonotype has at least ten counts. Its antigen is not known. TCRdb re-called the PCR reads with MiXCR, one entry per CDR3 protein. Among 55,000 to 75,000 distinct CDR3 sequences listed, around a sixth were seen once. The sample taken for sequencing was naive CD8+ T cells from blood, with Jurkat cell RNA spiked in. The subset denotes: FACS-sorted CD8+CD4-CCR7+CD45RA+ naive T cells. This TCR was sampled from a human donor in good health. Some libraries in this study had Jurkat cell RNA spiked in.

This CDR3 reads CASSYSGAPSTDTQYF. The CDR3 bases are TGTGCCAGCAGTTACTCTGGGGCCCCTAGCACAGATACGCAGTATTTT. V and J are TRBV6-5 and TRBJ2-3; D may be TRBD1 (5 bases). V was cut by 0 bases and J by 0 bases, with 10 bases left in between. Germline V lookup: CDR1 MNHEY, CDR2 SVGAGI. The CDR3 is 16 amino acids.